A selection of T cell receptor beta chains follows, all from one sample in a study of T cells after yellow fever vaccination. MiXCR, run by TCRdb on the 5' RACE reads, gives a single entry per CDR3 protein. The sample carries some 300,000 distinct CDR3 sequences, approximately 10% recorded once. This specimen was CD4+ T cells sorted from PBMCs, taken 5 days after the yellow fever booster vaccination. The receptors here all came from a man between 18 and 35 years old who received the YFV17D yellow fever vaccine. Both conserved end residues are part of each CDR3. The D gene is left open where the match is weak.

D gene: TRBD1; V gene: TRBV5-1; CDR3 protein: CASSLVARGSDTQYF
D gene: NA; V gene: TRBV7-9; CDR3 protein: CASSEGDTQYF
D gene: TRBD2; V gene: TRBV15; CDR3 protein: CATSPGLPTDTQYF
D gene: NA; V gene: TRBV7-8; CDR3 protein: CASSPGHLNMNTEAFF
D gene: NA; V gene: TRBV20-1; CDR3 protein: CSARVAVSYNEQFF
D gene: NA; V gene: TRBV4-3; CDR3 protein: CASSPNPAGSSYNEQFF
D gene: NA; V gene: TRBV24-1; CDR3 protein: CATGETYSNQPQHF
D gene: NA; V gene: TRBV11-3; CDR3 protein: CASGTQGNEQFF
D gene: TRBD1; V gene: TRBV4-1; CDR3 protein: CASSQGTVATNEKLFF
D gene: NA; V gene: TRBV19; CDR3 protein: CASSIGAALNQPQHF
D gene: NA; V gene: TRBV5-1; CDR3 protein: CASSSGHSNTEAFF
D gene: NA; V gene: TRBV7-3; CDR3 protein: CASSLTFDTEAFF
D gene: TRBD2; V gene: TRBV7-3; CDR3 protein: CASSVPGGGYYNEQFF
D gene: NA; V gene: TRBV2; CDR3 protein: CASRGAVSGANVLTF
D gene: NA; V gene: TRBV5-1; CDR3 protein: CASSLGTTQETQYF
D gene: NA; V gene: TRBV12-3/TRBV12-4; CDR3 protein: CASRGAPLNTEAFF
D gene: NA; V gene: TRBV7-3; CDR3 protein: CASSFGRTNTGELFF
D gene: TRBD1; V gene: TRBV20-1; CDR3 protein: CSAIPSSGTGGSEKLFF
D gene: NA; V gene: TRBV7-2; CDR3 protein: CASSMGPGDTQYF
D gene: NA; V gene: TRBV29-1; CDR3 protein: CSARGRFTDEQYF
D gene: TRBD1; V gene: TRBV5-1; CDR3 protein: CASSWTGDETQYF
D gene: NA; V gene: TRBV4-3; CDR3 protein: CASSQDRGSPYEQYF
D gene: NA; V gene: TRBV7-2; CDR3 protein: CASSLFLSTDTQYF
D gene: TRBD1; V gene: TRBV3-1; CDR3 protein: CASSHSGGSEAFF
D gene: NA; V gene: TRBV6-1; CDR3 protein: CASSGINQPQHF
D gene: NA; V gene: TRBV7-2; CDR3 protein: CASILSPANTGELFF
D gene: TRBD1; V gene: TRBV7-9; CDR3 protein: CASSSYRGHYGYTF
D gene: TRBD1; V gene: TRBV7-6; CDR3 protein: CASSGTGNSQYF
D gene: TRBD1; V gene: TRBV5-1; CDR3 protein: CASSLGWGQLYGYTF
D gene: TRBD1; V gene: TRBV12-3/TRBV12-4; CDR3 protein: CASREGTGAGNTIYF
D gene: NA; V gene: TRBV5-1; CDR3 protein: CASSLGGVRGTEAFF
D gene: NA; V gene: TRBV15; CDR3 protein: CATSRERSQPQHF
D gene: NA; V gene: TRBV12-3/TRBV12-4; CDR3 protein: CASSQGLNGNTIYF
D gene: NA; V gene: TRBV20-1; CDR3 protein: CSASKGAGAAPQHF
D gene: NA; V gene: TRBV6-5; CDR3 protein: CASSYSAGSQETQYF
D gene: NA; V gene: TRBV15; CDR3 protein: CATSRVRDRPTYEQYF
D gene: NA; V gene: TRBV24-1; CDR3 protein: CATSDSRQGPTDTQYF
D gene: NA; V gene: TRBV7-9; CDR3 protein: CASRYSRVGRRGGETQYF
D gene: NA; V gene: TRBV9; CDR3 protein: CASSVVYSSRGGNQPQHF
D gene: TRBD2; V gene: TRBV12-3/TRBV12-4; CDR3 protein: CASRPLAGVTDTQYF
D gene: TRBD1; V gene: TRBV18; CDR3 protein: CASSLDRDGEKLFF
D gene: NA; V gene: TRBV11-2; CDR3 protein: CASSFKGSGGYTF
D gene: NA; V gene: TRBV15; CDR3 protein: CATSRDRQYEQYF
D gene: NA; V gene: TRBV6-5; CDR3 protein: CASSQRDRRMWTQYF
D gene: NA; V gene: TRBV6-6; CDR3 protein: CASSYAQMGTEAFF
D gene: TRBD1; V gene: TRBV7-2; CDR3 protein: CASRSGGRGRGMGYTQYF
D gene: TRBD1; V gene: TRBV12-3/TRBV12-4; CDR3 protein: CASSPDRTAFF
D gene: NA; V gene: TRBV20-1; CDR3 protein: CSASGRVAGNTIYF
D gene: NA; V gene: TRBV20-1; CDR3 protein: CSVSRTSANYGYTF
D gene: NA; V gene: TRBV7-9; CDR3 protein: CASSLRSETQYF